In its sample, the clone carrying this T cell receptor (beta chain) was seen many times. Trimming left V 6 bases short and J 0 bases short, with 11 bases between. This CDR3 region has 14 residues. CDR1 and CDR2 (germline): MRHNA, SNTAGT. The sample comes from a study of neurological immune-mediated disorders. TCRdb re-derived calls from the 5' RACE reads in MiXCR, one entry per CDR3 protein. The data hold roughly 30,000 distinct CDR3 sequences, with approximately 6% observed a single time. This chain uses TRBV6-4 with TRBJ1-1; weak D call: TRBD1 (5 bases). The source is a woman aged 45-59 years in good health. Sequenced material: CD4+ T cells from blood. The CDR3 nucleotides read TGTGCCAGCAGACAAGACAGATTGAACACTGAAGCTTTCTTT. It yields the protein CASRQDRLNTEAFF.